The rows below give T cell receptor beta chains drawn from one sample of a study of blood T cell repertoires in COVID-19. The assay was immunoSEQ multiplex PCR, and TCRdb's table has in-frame clones only and misses some. Counted here are about 210,000 clones, roughly four fifths occurring once; the ten biggest clones make up about 9%. The sample comprised PBMCs or T cells enriched from blood (not recorded which). These receptors were obtained from a man in his forties or fifties who had recovered from COVID-19. Each CDR3 is given with its conserved first and last residue. The D gene is left open where the match is weak. Not all rows give a size; the values are once, few, many and, for expanded clones, a class.

>TRBJ2-2|.|TRBV7-3|.
TGTGCCAGCAGCCCCACCGCAAGTAGAGCCGGGGAGCTGTTTTTT
CASSPTASRAGELFF
>TRBJ1-6|.|TRBV7-5|.
TGTGTCAGAAGCCTTACAGGTGGCTCACCCCTCCACTTT
CVRSLTGGSPLHF
>TRBJ1-1|.|TRBV19|TRBD1
TGTGCCAGTAGTAGAGGGGGCAGGGGTGGAATGAACACTGAAGCTTTCTTT
CASSRGGRGGMNTEAFF
>TRBJ2-1|.|TRBV6-4|TRBD2
TGTGCCAGCAGAGCGGGAGGGCCTAGGAATGAGCAGTTCTTC
CASRAGGPRNEQFF
>TRBJ2-3|.|TRBV5-1|TRBD1
TGCGCCAGCAGTCCACAGGGGGTGGCCCTAGATACGCAGTATTTT
CASSPQGVALDTQYF
>TRBJ2-6|.|TRBV19|.
TGTGCCAGTACCAACCCCCGACTATCTGGGGCCAACGTCCTGACTTTC
CASTNPRLSGANVLTF
>TRBJ2-5|.|TRBV4-2|.
TGTGCCAGCAGCCAAGGACTCCCGGCAGAGACCCAGTACTTC
CASSQGLPAETQYF
>TRBJ2-7|.|TRBV4-1|TRBD2
TGCGCCAGCAGCCAACAGACCTCTAGCGGGGGTCGTTACGAGCAGTACTTC
CASSQQTSSGGRYEQYF
>TRBJ1-2|.|TRBV3-1/TRBV3-2|TRBD1
TGTGCCAGCAGCCCTAGACAGGGCTATGGCTACACCTTC
CASSPRQGYGYTF
>TRBJ1-1|once|TRBV19|.
TGTGCCAGTAGTTCATGGACAGAAACCATGAACACTGAAGCTTTCTTT
CASSSWTETMNTEAFF
>TRBJ2-2|.|TRBV6-1|.
TGTGCCAGCAGTGAAGGGTGGCCCTGGAACACCGGGGAGCTGTTTTTT
CASSEGWPWNTGELFF
>TRBJ1-5|few|TRBV4-2|TRBD1
TGTGCCAGCACCCCGGGGACAGGGGGAGGACAGCCCCAGCATTTT
CASTPGTGGGQPQHF
>TRBJ1-1|.|TRBV13|TRBD1
TGTGCCAGCAGCCAGGACAGGAAGGGTACTGAAGCTTTCTTT
CASSQDRKGTEAFF
>TRBJ1-2|.|TRBV11-2|.
TGTGCCAGCAGCTCCCTTAGTGTGGGGGGGTCGTGGGACTATGGCTACACCTTC
CASSSLSVGGSWDYGYTF
>TRBJ2-1|.|TRBV27|.
TGTGCCAGCCAACCCCGCGTTCGCTCCTACAATGAGCAGTTCTTC
CASQPRVRSYNEQFF
>TRBJ1-2|.|TRBV7-8|.
TGTGCCAGCGGAGACCGAGACCAGGGTAGGGCTGGTGGCTACACCTTC
CASGDRDQGRAGGYTF
>TRBJ1-2|.|TRBV11-2|TRBD1
TGTGCCAGCAGCTTAAGGGACAGGAGCGTTCCATCCTTC
CASSLRDRSVPSF
>TRBJ2-7|.|TRBV2|.
TGTGCCAGCAGTGACACAGGCTACTCCTACGAGCAGTACTTC
CASSDTGYSYEQYF
>TRBJ2-5|.|TRBV12-3/TRBV12-4|TRBD2
TGTGCCAGCAGTCGTGCGGGGGTCGGGACCCAGTACTTC
CASSRAGVGTQYF
>TRBJ2-2|.|TRBV7-6|.
TGTGCCAGCAGGGCGACAGTGTCGAACACCGGGGAGCTGTTTTTT
CASRATVSNTGELFF
>TRBJ1-2|.|TRBV12-3/TRBV12-4|TRBD1
TGTGCCAGCAGTTTAAGGACAGGGTCAGGCTACACCTTC
CASSLRTGSGYTF
>TRBJ1-3|.|TRBV15|.
TGTGCCACCAGCAGTTACCCCCAGGGTAGGACCATATATTTT
CATSSYPQGRTIYF
>TRBJ1-2|.|TRBV19|.
TGTGCCAGTTACTATCCCGGCCATGGCTACACCTTC
CASYYPGHGYTF
>TRBJ1-2|.|TRBV18|.
TGTGCCAGCTCACCGGCGACAGAGGCTGGCTACACCTTC
CASSPATEAGYTF
>TRBJ2-5|.|TRBV9|.
TGTGCCAGCAGCCCGCGGACTGACGTTCAAGAGACCCAGTACTTC
CASSPRTDVQETQYF
>TRBJ1-2|.|TRBV21-1|.
TGTGCCAGCAGCGATGGATACCGGGACAGGGGGCTGGTAGACTATGGCTACACCTTC
CASSDGYRDRGLVDYGYTF
>TRBJ1-1|.|TRBV4-1|.
TGCGCCAGCAGCCAAGGGCTGGTGAACACTGAAGCTTTCTTT
CASSQGLVNTEAFF
>TRBJ1-4|.|TRBV2|.
TGTGCCACCCAGACAGAAGTTAATGAAAAACTGTTTTTT
CATQTEVNEKLFF
>TRBJ2-1|.|TRBV11-3|.
TGTGCCAGCAGCTTAGCGGGCTCCTACAATGAGCAGTTCTTC
CASSLAGSYNEQFF
>TRBJ1-3|.|TRBV6-5|.
TGTGCCAGCAGCCCCGGGACACCTGGAAACACCATATATTTT
CASSPGTPGNTIYF
>TRBJ1-6|.|TRBV7-8|.
TGTGCCAGCAGCGCCTCCGGGGATTCACCCCTCCACTTT
CASSASGDSPLHF
>TRBJ1-2|.|TRBV5-1|TRBD1
TGCGCCAGCAGCGAGACAGGGGTCTATGGCTACACCTTC
CASSETGVYGYTF
>TRBJ2-3|.|TRBV4-2|TRBD1
TGTGCCAGCAGCCAAGATTACGGCAGGGGGCCATCAGATACGCAGTATTTT
CASSQDYGRGPSDTQYF
>TRBJ1-2|once|TRBV2|TRBD1
TGTGCCAGCAGTGAAGACAGGGGCGGGCTGAGTGGCTACACCTTC
CASSEDRGGLSGYTF
>TRBJ1-4|.|TRBV5-6|.
TGTGCCAGCAGCTTGTATTCAGGGCCAGGCCGAAAACTGTTTTTT
CASSLYSGPGRKLFF
>TRBJ2-1|.|TRBV7-3|TRBD2
TGTGCCAGCAGCAGGACTAGGTACAATGAGCAGTTCTTC
CASSRTRYNEQFF
>TRBJ1-2|.|TRBV10-2|.
TGCGCCAGCAGTGAAGGAGGAAATGGCTACACCTTC
CASSEGGNGYTF
>TRBJ1-3|.|TRBV2|.
TGTGCCAGCAGGTACTCTGGAAACACCATATATTTT
CASRYSGNTIYF
>TRBJ1-6|.|TRBV9|TRBD1
TGTGCCAGCAGCTCCCTGACAGGGGGGAATTCACCCCTCCACTTT
CASSSLTGGNSPLHF
>TRBJ2-1|.|TRBV9|TRBD2
TGTGCCAGCAGCCCACGCGGGGATAGCGGGTCGTCCTTATCTTATGAGCAGTTCTTC
CASSPRGDSGSSLSYEQFF
>TRBJ2-1|.|TRBV7-9|TRBD2
TGTGCCAGCAGCTTAGGTAGCGGGAGTTACAATGAGCAGTTCTTC
CASSLGSGSYNEQFF
>TRBJ1-2|.|TRBV7-9|.
TGTGCCAGCGGTGGAACAGGCTATGGCTACACCTTC
CASGGTGYGYTF
>TRBJ1-2|.|TRBV19|TRBD1
TGTGCCAGTAGTCTCGGACAGGGATTCTATGGCTACACCTTC
CASSLGQGFYGYTF
>TRBJ2-2|.|TRBV2|TRBD1
TGTGCCAGCAGCGGACAGGGGCCGAACACCGGGGAGCTGTTTTTT
CASSGQGPNTGELFF
>TRBJ1-6|.|TRBV5-4|.
TGTGCCAGCAGCTTCGACCGAGCTAGTAATTCACCCCTCCACTTT
CASSFDRASNSPLHF
>TRBJ1-1|.|TRBV24-1|.
TGTGCCACCAGCCCGACAGGCCGTGGGGGAGCTTTCTTT
CATSPTGRGGAFF
>TRBJ1-1|.|TRBV29-1|.
TGCAGCGCCGATGAACGGGGAGGTTCTTTCTTT
CSADERGGSFF
>TRBJ1-6|.|TRBV20-1|.
TGCAGTGCTAGTAGGGGAATAGATAATTCACCCCTCCACTTT
CSASRGIDNSPLHF
>TRBJ2-5|.|TRBV4-2|.
TGTGCCAGCAGCCTTGTTAGTACGGAGGGAGAGACCCAGTACTTC
CASSLVSTEGETQYF
>TRBJ1-2|.|TRBV3-1/TRBV3-2|.
TGTGCCAGCAGCCAAGGACACTCAAACTATGGCTACACCTTC
CASSQGHSNYGYTF
>TRBJ2-2|.|TRBV19|TRBD2
TGTGCCAGTAGTATCCAGGGACTAGCGGGAAACAGCGGGGAGCTGTTTTTT
CASSIQGLAGNSGELFF
>TRBJ1-3|.|TRBV19|.
TGTGCCACCATATCGACGGGAGGAAACACCATATATTTT
CATISTGGNTIYF
>TRBJ2-5|.|TRBV5-1|.
TGCGCCAGCAGCTTGAGCACAGGTGGGCAAGAGACCCAGTACTTC
CASSLSTGGQETQYF
>TRBJ2-7|.|TRBV15|.
TGTGCCACCAGCAGAGATCTGGGCAGCTCCTACGAGCAGTACTTC
CATSRDLGSSYEQYF
>TRBJ1-2|.|TRBV2|.
TGTGCCAGCAGTGACGCTACTTTCGGGACTCACCACTATGGCTACACCTTC
CASSDATFGTHHYGYTF
>TRBJ2-1|.|TRBV2|.
TGTGCCAGCAGCGACAGAAACAATGAGCAGTTCTTC
CASSDRNNEQFF